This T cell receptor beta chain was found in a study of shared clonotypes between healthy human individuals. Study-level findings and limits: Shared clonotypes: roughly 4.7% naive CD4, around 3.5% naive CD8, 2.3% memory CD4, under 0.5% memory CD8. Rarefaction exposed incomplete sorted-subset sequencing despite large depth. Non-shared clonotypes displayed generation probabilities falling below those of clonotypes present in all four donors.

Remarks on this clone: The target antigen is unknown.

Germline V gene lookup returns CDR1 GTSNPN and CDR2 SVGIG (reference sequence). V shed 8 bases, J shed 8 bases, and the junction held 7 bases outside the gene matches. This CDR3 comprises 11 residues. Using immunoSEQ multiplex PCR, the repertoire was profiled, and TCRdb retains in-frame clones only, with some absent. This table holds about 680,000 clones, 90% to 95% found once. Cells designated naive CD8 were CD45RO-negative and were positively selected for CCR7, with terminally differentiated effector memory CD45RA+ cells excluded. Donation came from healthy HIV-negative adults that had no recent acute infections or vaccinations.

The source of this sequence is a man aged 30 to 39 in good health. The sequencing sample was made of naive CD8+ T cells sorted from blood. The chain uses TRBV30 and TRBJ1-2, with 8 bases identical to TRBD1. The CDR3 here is CARTGREGYTF. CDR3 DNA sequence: TGTGCCCGGACAGGGAGGGAGGGCTACACCTTC. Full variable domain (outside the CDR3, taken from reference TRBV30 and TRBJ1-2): SQTIHQWPATLVQPVGSPLSLECTVEGTSNPNLYWYRQAAGRGLQLLFYSVGIGQISSEVPQNLSASRPQDRQFILSSKKLLLSDSGFYLCARTGREGYTFGSGTRLTVV.